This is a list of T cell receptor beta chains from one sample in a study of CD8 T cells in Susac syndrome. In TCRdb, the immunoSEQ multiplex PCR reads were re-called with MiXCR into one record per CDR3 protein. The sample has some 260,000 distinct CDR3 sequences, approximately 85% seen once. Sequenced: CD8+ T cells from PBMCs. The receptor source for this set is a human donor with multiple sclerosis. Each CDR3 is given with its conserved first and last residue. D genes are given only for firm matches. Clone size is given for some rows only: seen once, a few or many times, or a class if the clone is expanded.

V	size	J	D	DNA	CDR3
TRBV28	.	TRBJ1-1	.	TGTGCCAGCAGTTTGCTACTCGGACGGGGGGACACTGAAGCTTTCTTT	CASSLLLGRGDTEAFF
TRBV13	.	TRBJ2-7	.	TGTGCCAGCAGCTCCCGTGACCGGACCTACGAGCAGTACTTC	CASSSRDRTYEQYF
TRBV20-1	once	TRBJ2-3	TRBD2	TGCAGTGCTAGGCCAGGGACTAGCGGGAGGACAGATACGCAGTATTTT	CSARPGTSGRTDTQYF
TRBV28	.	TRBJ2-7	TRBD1	TGTGCCACAGCCGGGACAGAATTCTACGAGCAGTACTTC	CATAGTEFYEQYF
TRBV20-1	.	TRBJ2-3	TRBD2	TGCAGTGCTAGGCTCTCCCTTAGCGGGAGGGCTTTGGATACGCAGTATTTT	CSARLSLSGRALDTQYF
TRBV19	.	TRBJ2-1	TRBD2	TGTGCCAGTAACGAACTAGCGGGTGACTTAACCTACAATGAGCAGTTCTTC	CASNELAGDLTYNEQFF
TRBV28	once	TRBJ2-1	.	TGTGCCAGCAGTTTACCCGGTCGGAGCAACTACAATGAGCAGTTCTTC	CASSLPGRSNYNEQFF
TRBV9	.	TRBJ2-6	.	TGTGCCAGCAGCGTATCCGGGGCCAACGTCCTGACTTTC	CASSVSGANVLTF
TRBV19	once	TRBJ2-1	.	TGTGCCAGTACCTCGGGTTTTGAAAGCTACAATGAGCAGTTCTTC	CASTSGFESYNEQFF
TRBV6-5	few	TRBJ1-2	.	TGTGCCAGCAGTTACTCGACAGGTGATGGCTACACCTTC	CASSYSTGDGYTF
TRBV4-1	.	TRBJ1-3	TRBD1	TGCGCCAGCAGCCATGCCCGACAGGGCTCTGGAAACACCATATATTTT	CASSHARQGSGNTIYF
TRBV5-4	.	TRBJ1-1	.	TGTGCCAGCAGCTTGGCCGGGGGTTCGGTGGAGGCTTTCTTT	CASSLAGGSVEAFF
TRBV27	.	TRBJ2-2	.	TGTGCCAGCAGTTTATCACGGGAGTTGAACACCGGGGAGCTGTTTTTT	CASSLSRELNTGELFF
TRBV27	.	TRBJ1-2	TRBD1	TGTGCCAGCAGTTCCGGGTTCCGGGACAGTTATGGCTACACCTTC	CASSSGFRDSYGYTF
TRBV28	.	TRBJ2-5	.	TGTGCCAGCAGTCTCCAACCATTCCAAGAGACCCAGTACTTC	CASSLQPFQETQYF
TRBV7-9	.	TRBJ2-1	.	TGTGCCAGCAGCTTGTACATGACGAATGAGCAGTCCTTC	CASSLYMTNEQSF
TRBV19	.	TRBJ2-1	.	TGTGCCAGTAGTATCCCCCGGGTGTCCTACAATGAGCAGTTCTTC	CASSIPRVSYNEQFF
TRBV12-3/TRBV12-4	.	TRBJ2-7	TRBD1	TGTGCCAGCAGTCTCGGACAGGGCGTTCTCTACGAGCAGTACTTC	CASSLGQGVLYEQYF
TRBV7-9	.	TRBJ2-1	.	TGTGCCAGCAGCTTCTCGGAGGGTCAGGATGAGCAGTTCTTC	CASSFSEGQDEQFF
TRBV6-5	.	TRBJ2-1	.	TGTGCCAGCAGTCCCACGCAGGGGTACAATGAGCAGTTCTTC	CASSPTQGYNEQFF
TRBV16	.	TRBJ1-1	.	TGTGCCAGCAGCCAAAGGTCAGGGGCGGCTGAAGCTTTCTTT	CASSQRSGAAEAFF
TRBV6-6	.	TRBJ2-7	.	TGTGCCAGCAGTCCCCCCCGGACTCACTTTCCCTACGAGCAGTACTTC	CASSPPRTHFPYEQYF
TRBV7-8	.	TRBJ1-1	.	TGTGCCAGCAGCTCCGTTGGGGGAATGAACACTGAAGCTTTCTTT	CASSSVGGMNTEAFF
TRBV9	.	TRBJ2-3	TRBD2	TGTGCCAGCAGCCCAATACTAGCGGGAGCGGCAGATACGCAGTATTTT	CASSPILAGAADTQYF
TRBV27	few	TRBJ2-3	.	TGTGCCAGCAGTGCGGGCCCAGATACGCAGTATTTT	CASSAGPDTQYF
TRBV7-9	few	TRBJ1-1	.	TGTGCCAGCAGCACCGGGGCCAACACTGAAGCTTTCTTT	CASSTGANTEAFF
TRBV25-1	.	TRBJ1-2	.	TGTGCCAGCAGCGGCGAAGGAAGCTATGGCTACACCTTC	CASSGEGSYGYTF
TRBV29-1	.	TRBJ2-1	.	TGCAGCGTTGGTAGGGCGGGCTCACACAATGAGCAGTTCTTC	CSVGRAGSHNEQFF
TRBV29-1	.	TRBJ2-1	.	TGCAGCGTTGCATATCTCGGGAGAACCTACAATGAGCAGTTCTTC	CSVAYLGRTYNEQFF
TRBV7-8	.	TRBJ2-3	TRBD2	TGTGCCAGCAGCTTAGTAAGCGGGAGCGATTATACGCAGTATTTT	CASSLVSGSDYTQYF
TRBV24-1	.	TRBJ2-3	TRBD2	TGTGCCACCAGTGATTCACTAGCGGGAGTTGATACGCAGTATTTT	CATSDSLAGVDTQYF
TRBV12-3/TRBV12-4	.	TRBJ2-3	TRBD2	TGTGCCAGCAGTGGAAGCGGGGGAAGCACAGATACGCAGTATTTT	CASSGSGGSTDTQYF
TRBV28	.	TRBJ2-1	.	TGTGCCAGCACCACCCAAGCCGAGGACTACAATGAGCAGTTCTTC	CASTTQAEDYNEQFF
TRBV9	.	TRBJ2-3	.	TGTGCCAGCAGCGTAGCTGTCGGAACTAGCACAGATACGCAGTATTTT	CASSVAVGTSTDTQYF
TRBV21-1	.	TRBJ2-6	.	TGTGCCAGCAGCAAAGGTAGGATCCTCGCTGGGGCCAACGTCCTGACTTTC	CASSKGRILAGANVLTF
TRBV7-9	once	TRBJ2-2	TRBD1	TGTGCCAGCAGCTCCCAGGACAGGGAAACCGGGGAGCTGTTTTTT	CASSSQDRETGELFF
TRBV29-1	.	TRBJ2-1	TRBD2	TGCAGCGTTGATGCTAGCGGCCGGGGCAATGAGCAGTTCTTC	CSVDASGRGNEQFF
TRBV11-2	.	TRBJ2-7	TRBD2	TGTGCCAGCAGCTTAGGCGGACTAGCCACATTCGAGCAGTACTTC	CASSLGGLATFEQYF
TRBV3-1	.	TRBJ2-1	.	TGTGCCAGCAGCTCACGGCCGGGCCTAAGCTCCTACAATGAGCAGTTCTTC	CASSSRPGLSSYNEQFF
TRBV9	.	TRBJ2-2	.	TGTGCCAGCAGCGCGGCCCGACAGGTGAACACCGGGGAGCTGTTTTTT	CASSAARQVNTGELFF
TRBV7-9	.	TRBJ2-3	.	TGTGCCAGCAGCGCAACACGGGGGGATACGCAGTATTTT	CASSATRGDTQYF
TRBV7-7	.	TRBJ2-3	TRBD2	TGTGCTAGCAGCTTAGGTCCAGGGAGGGCAGATACGCAGTATTTT	CASSLGPGRADTQYF
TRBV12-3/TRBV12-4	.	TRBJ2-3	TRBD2	TGTGCCTCCCTTGAGCGGGGGCCTTGGGATACGCAGTATTTT	CASLERGPWDTQYF